The T cell receptor (beta chain) described here comes from a study of a mutant IDH1 vaccine in newly diagnosed glioma. The wider study: Vaccinations were initiated 4-6 weeks following radiotherapy alone, or were given together with temozolomide cycles. Earlier therapy was either radiotherapy, temozolomide, or both, and most got both.

Study-wide points: The authors found pseudoprogression apparently unrelated to changes in top peripheral T cell clonotypes.

Data came from immunoSEQ multiplex PCR; TCRdb stores just in-frame clones and leaves some out. The table shows under 95,000 clones, with around 90% occurring only once. Specified time point: week 5, during vaccination. All doses held 300 ug of mutant IDH1 20-mer peptide, with topical imiquimod. This clone was detected once. Its antigen is unidentified. The germline V gene has CDR1 KGHSH and CDR2 LQKENI. The CDR3 spans 14 residues. The V gene end was trimmed by 3 bases and the J gene end by 3 bases; junction bases not matched to a gene: 1. This TCR derives from a woman between 50 and 59 years old with glioma. Sequencing used PBMCs, obtained from a glioma patient whose treatment included an IDH1 peptide vaccine. This chain uses TRBV18 with TRBJ2-5; 10 nucleotides align to TRBD2. The CDR3 DNA follows: TGTGCCAGCTCACCGCTAGCGGGAGAAGAGACCCAGTACTTC. This sequence encodes CASSPLAGEETQYF.